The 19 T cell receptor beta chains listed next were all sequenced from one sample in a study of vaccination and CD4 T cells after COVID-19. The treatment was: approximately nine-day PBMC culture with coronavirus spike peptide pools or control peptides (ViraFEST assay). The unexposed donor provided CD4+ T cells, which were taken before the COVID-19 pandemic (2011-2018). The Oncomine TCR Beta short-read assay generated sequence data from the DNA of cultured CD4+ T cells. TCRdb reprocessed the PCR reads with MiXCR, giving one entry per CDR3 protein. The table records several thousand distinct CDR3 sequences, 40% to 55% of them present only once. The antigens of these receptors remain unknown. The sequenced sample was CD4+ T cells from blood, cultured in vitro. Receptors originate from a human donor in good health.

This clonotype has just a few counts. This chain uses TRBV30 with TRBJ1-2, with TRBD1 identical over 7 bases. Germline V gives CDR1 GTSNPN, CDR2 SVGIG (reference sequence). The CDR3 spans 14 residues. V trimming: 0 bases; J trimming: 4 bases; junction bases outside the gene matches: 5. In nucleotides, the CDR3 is TGTGCCTGGAGTGTGGGCGGACAGGTCTATGGCTACACCTTC. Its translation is CAWSVGGQVYGYTF.

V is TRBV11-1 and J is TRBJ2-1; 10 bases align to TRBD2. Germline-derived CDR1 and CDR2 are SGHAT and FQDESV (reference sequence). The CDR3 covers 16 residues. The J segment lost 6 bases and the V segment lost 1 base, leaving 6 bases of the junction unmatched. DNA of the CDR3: TGTGCCAGCAGCTTAGGGTCCGGACTAGCGGCCAATGAGCAGTTCTTC. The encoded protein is CASSLGSGLAANEQFF.

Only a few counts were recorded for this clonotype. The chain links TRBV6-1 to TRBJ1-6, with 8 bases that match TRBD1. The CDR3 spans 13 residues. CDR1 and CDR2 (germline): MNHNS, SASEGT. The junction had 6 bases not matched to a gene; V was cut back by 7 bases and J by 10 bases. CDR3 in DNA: TGTGCCAGCATGCCGACAGGGGACTCACCCCTCCACTTT. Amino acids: CASMPTGDSPLHF.

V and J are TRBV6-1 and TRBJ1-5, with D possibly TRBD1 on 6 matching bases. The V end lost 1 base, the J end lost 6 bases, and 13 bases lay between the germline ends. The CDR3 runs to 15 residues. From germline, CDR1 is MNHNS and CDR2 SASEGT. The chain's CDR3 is CASSEDKGGPQPQHF. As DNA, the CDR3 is TGTGCCAGCAGTGAAGATAAGGGGGGCCCTCAGCCCCAGCATTTT.

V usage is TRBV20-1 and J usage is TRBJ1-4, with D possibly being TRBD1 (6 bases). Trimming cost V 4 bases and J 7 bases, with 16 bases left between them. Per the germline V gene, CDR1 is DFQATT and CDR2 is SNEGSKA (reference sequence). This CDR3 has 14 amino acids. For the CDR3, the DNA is TGCAGTGCTACGGTGTACAGGGAGAGTGAAAAACTGTTTTTT. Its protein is CSATVYRESEKLFF.

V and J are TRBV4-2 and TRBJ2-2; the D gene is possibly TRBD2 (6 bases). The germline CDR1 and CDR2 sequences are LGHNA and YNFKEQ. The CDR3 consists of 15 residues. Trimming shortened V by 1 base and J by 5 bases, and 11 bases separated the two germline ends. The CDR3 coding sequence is TGTGCCAGCAGCCAAGGATGGGGGGAAACCGGGGAGCTGTTTTTT. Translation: CASSQGWGETGELFF.

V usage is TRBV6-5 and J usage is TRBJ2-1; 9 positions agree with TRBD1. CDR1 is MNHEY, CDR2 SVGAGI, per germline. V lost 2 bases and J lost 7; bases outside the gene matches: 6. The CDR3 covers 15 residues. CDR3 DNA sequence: TGTGCCAGCAGTTACACAGGGGGCGCGTATAATGAGCAGTTCTTC. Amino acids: CASSYTGGAYNEQFF.

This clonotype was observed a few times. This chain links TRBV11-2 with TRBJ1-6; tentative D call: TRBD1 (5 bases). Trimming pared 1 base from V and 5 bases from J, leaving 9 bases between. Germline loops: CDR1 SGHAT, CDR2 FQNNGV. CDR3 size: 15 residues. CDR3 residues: CASSLGGRNNSPLHF. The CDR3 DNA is TGTGCCAGCAGCTTAGGGGGACGGAATAATTCACCCCTCCACTTT.

The CDR3 sequence is CSARDQGHPGNTIYF. The CDR3 nucleotides are TGCAGTGCTAGAGATCAAGGGCACCCTGGAAACACCATATATTTT. The rearrangement uses TRBV20-1 and TRBJ1-3; D is unclear. Germline V gene lookup returns CDR1 DFQATT and CDR2 SNEGSKA (reference sequence). V lost 0 bases and J lost 2, with 11 bases in between. The CDR3 consists of 15 residues.

CDR3: CASSLLAGGILAQYF. The CDR3 DNA reads TGTGCCAGCAGTTTACTAGCGGGAGGCATCTTGGCCCAGTACTTC. The chain joins TRBV27 to TRBJ2-5; TRBD2 matches at 11 bases. This CDR3 spans 15 amino acids. Trimming took 2 bases from V and 9 from J; bases not matched to a gene: 8. Germline V CDR1 and CDR2: MNHEY, SMNVEV (reference sequence).

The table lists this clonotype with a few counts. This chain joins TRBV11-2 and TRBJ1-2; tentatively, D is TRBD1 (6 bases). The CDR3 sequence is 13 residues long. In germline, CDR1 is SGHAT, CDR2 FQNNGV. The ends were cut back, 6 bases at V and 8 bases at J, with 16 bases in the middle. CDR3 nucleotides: TGTGCCAGCAGAGAAACAGGGTCGTCAGGCTACACCTTC. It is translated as CASRETGSSGYTF.

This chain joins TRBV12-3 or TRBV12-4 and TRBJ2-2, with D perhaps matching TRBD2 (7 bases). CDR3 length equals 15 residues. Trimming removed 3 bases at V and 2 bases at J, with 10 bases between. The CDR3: CASSLAGANTGELFF. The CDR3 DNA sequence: TGTGCCAGCAGTTTGGCGGGGGCCAACACCGGGGAGCTGTTTTTT.

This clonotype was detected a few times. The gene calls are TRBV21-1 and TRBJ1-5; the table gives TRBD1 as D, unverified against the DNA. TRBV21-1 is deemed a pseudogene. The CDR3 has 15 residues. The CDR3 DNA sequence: TGTGCCAGCAGCGGGAACAGGTACACTAATCAGCCCCAGCATTTT. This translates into CASSGNRYTNQPQHF.

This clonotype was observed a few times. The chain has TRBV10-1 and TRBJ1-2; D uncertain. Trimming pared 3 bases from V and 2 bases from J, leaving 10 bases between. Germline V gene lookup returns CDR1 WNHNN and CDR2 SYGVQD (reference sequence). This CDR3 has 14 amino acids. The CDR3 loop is CASSDGTANYGYTF. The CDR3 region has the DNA TGCGCCAGCAGTGACGGTACGGCAAACTATGGCTACACCTTC.

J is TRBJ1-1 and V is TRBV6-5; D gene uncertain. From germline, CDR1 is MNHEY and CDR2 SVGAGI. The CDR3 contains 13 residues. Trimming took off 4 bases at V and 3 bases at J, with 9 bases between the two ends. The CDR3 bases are TGTGCCAGCAGTTTCACCAGTGACACTGAAGCTTTCTTT. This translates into CASSFTSDTEAFF.

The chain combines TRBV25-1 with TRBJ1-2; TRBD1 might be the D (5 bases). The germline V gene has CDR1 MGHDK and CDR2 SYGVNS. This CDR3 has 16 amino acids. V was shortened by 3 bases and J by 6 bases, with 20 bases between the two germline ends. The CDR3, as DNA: TGTGCCAGCAGTGATAATCCGACGGGACCGGAGAATGGCTACACCTTC. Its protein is CASSDNPTGPENGYTF.

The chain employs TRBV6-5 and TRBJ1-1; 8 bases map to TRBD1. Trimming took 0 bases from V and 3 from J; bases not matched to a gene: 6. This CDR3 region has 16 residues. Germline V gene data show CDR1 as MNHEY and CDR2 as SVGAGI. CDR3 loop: CASSYSFAQGDTEAFF. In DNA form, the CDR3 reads TGTGCCAGCAGTTACTCGTTCGCACAGGGGGACACTGAAGCTTTCTTT.

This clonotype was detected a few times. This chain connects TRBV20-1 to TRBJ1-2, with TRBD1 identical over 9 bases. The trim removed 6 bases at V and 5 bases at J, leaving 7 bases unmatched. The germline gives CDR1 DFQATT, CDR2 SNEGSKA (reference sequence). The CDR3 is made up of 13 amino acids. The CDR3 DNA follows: TGCAGTGCGAAACAGGGGGCATGGTATGGCTACACCTTC. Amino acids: CSAKQGAWYGYTF.

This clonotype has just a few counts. In nucleotides, the CDR3 is TGTGCCAGCAGCCCTGGGACAGGGGTGGACTACGAGCAGTACTTC. Translated, it gives CASSPGTGVDYEQYF. The rearrangement uses TRBV7-9 and TRBJ2-7; 10 positions match TRBD1. This CDR3 is built from 15 residues. V lost 5 bases, J lost 3 bases, and 7 bases stayed unmatched. Germline V gives CDR1 SEHNR, CDR2 FQNEAQ (reference sequence). The entire variable domain, with the rest obtained from reference TRBV7-9 and TRBJ2-7, is as follows: DTGVSQNPRHKITKRGQNVTFRCDPISEHNRLYWYRQTLGQGPEFLTYFQNEAQLEKSRLLSDRFSAERPKGSFSTLEIQRTEQGDSAMYLCASSPGTGVDYEQYFGPGTRLTVT.